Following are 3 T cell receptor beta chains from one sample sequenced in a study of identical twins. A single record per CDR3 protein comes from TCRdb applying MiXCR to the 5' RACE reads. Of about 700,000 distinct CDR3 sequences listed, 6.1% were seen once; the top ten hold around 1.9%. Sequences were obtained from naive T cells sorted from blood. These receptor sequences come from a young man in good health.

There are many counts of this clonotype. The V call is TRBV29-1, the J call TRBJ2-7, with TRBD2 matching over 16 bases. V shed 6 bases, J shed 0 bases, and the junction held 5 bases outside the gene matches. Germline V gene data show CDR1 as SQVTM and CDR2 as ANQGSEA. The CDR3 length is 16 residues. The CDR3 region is CSVGGLAGGISYEQYF. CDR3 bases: TGCAGCGTCGGGGGACTAGCGGGAGGGATCTCCTACGAGCAGTACTTC.

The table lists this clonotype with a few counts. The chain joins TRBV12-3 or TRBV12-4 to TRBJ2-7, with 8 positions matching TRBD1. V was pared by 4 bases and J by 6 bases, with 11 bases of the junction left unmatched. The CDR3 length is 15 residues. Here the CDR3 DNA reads TGTGCCAGCAGTTCGGCAGGGGGCATGTCGGGCGAGCAGTACGTC. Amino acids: CASSSAGGMSGEQYV.

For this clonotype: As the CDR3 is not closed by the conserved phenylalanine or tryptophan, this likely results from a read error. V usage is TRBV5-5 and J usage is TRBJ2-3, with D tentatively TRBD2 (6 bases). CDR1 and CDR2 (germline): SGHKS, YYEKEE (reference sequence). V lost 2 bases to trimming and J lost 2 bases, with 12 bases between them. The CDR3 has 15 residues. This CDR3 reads CASSFEGGSTDTQYC. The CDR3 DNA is TGTGCCAGCAGCTTCGAGGGAGGATCCACAGATACGCAGTATTGT.